This TCR beta chain was identified during a study of shared T cell receptors in the human thymus. Data came from immunoSEQ multiplex PCR; TCRdb stores just in-frame clones and leaves some out. The sample shows hundreds of thousands of clones, approximately 80% of them seen only once. The CDR3 totals 14 residues. The germline CDR1 and CDR2 sequences are MGHDK and SYGVNS. With 1 base removed from V and 5 bases from J, the gap between germline ends came to 12 bases. This same sample was also part of a study on human thymus T cells. That work states: Having surgery to correct congenital heart defects, healthy Finnish infants acted as the donors. Thymic tissue was derived from resections collected during corrective heart surgery. Unrelated individuals reportedly shared highly overlapping thymic TCR repertoires.

This TCR came from a boy in the first two years of life with a congenital heart defect. The genes are TRBV25-1 and TRBJ2-7, with D unclear. Sequenced material: thymocytes. The CDR3 loop is CASSEWRISDEQYF. For the CDR3, the DNA is TGTGCCAGCAGTGAATGGAGAATCAGCGACGAGCAGTACTTC.